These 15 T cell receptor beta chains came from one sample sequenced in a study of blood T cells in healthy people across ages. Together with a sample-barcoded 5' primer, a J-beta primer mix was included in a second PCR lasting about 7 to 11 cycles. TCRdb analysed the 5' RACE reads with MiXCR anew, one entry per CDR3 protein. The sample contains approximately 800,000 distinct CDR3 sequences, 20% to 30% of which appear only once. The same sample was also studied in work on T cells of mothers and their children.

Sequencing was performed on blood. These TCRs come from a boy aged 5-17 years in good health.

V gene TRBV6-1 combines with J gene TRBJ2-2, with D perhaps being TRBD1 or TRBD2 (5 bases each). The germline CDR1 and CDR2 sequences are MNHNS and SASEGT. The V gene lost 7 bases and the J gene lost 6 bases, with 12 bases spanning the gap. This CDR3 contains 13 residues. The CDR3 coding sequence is TGTGCCAGCACCAAAGAGGGGTCCGGGGAGCTGTTTTTT. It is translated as CASTKEGSGELFF.

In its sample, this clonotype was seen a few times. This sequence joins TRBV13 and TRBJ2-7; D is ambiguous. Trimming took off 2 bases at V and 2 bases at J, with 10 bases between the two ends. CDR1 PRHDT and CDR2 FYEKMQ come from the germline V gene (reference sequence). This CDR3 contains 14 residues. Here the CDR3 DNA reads TGTGCCAGCAGCTTAAGTATCGGCACCTACGAGCAGTACTTC. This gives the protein CASSLSIGTYEQYF.

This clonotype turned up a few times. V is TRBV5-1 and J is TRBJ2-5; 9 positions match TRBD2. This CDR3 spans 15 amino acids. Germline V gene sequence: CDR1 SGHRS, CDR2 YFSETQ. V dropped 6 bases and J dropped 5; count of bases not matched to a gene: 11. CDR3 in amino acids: CASNAAVAGVETQYF. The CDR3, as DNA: TGCGCCAGCAACGCCGCGGTAGCGGGGGTGGAGACCCAGTACTTC.

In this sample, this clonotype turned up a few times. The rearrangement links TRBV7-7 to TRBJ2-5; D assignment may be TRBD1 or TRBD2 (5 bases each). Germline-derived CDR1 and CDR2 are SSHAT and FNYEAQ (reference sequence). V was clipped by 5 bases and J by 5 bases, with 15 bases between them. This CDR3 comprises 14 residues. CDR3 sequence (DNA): TGTGCCAGCAGCCACGGGGCCCGGACCGAGACCCAGTACTTC. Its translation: CASSHGARTETQYF.

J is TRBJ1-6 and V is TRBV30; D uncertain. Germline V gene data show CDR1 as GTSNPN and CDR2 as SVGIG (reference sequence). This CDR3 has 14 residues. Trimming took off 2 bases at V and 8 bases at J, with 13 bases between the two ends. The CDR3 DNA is TGTGCCTGGAGTACACTCTCAGTGGATTCACCCCTCCACTTT. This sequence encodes CAWSTLSVDSPLHF.

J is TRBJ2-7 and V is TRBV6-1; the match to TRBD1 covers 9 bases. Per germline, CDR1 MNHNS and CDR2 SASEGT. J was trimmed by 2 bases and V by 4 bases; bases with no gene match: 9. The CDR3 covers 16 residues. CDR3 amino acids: CASSVVGQGTTYEQYF. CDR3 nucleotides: TGTGCCAGCAGTGTAGTCGGACAGGGGACGACCTACGAGCAGTACTTC.

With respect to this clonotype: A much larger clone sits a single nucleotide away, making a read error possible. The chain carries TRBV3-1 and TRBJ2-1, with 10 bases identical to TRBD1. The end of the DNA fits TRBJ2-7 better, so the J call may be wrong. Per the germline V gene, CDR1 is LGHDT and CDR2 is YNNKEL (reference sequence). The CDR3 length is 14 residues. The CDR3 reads CASSRDRGFYEQYF. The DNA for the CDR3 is TGTGCCAGCAGCCGGGACAGGGGATTCTACGAGCAGTACTTC.

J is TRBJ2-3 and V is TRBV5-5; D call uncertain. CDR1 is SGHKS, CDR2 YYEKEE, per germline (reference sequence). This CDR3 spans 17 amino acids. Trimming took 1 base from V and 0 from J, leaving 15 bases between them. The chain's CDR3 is CASSLYWPPSSTDTQYF. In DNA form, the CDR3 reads TGTGCCAGCAGCTTGTACTGGCCCCCCTCTAGCACAGATACGCAGTATTTT.

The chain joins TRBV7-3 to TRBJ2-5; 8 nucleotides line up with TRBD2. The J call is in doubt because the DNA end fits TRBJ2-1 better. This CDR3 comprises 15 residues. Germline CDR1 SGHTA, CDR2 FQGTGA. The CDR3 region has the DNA TGTGCCAGCAGCCACACTAGCGGTCCTTTGGATGAGCAGTTCTTC. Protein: CASSHTSGPLDEQFF.

Here the CDR3 DNA reads TGTGCCAGCAGCTCCCAGTCTGGGACAGGACCCACAGATACGCAGTATTTT. Its translation: CASSSQSGTGPTDTQYF. The chain couples TRBV7-6 to TRBJ2-3; 8 bases are a match to TRBD1. This CDR3 has 17 amino acids. Trimming cost V 4 bases and J 2 bases; bases outside gene matches: 11. CDR1 SGHVS and CDR2 FNYEAQ come from the germline V gene.

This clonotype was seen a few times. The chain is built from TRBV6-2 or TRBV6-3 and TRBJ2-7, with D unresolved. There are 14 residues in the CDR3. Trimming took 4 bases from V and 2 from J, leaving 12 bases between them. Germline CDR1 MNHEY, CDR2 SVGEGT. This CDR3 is CASSSPLEAYEQYF. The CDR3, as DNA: TGTGCCAGCAGTTCCCCCCTTGAGGCCTACGAGCAGTACTTC.

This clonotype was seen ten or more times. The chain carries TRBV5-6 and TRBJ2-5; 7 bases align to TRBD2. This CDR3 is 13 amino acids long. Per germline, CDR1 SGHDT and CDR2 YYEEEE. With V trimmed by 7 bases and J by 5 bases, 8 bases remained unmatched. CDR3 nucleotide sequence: TGTGCCAGCGGGACGGGGGGTGGCGAGACCCAGTACTTC. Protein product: CASGTGGGETQYF. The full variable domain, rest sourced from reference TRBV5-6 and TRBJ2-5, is DAGVTQSPTHLIKTRGQQVTLRCSPKSGHDTVSWYQQALGQGPQFIFQYYEEEERQRGNFPDRFSGHQFPNYSSELNVNALLLGDSALYLCASGTGGGETQYFGPGTRLLVL.

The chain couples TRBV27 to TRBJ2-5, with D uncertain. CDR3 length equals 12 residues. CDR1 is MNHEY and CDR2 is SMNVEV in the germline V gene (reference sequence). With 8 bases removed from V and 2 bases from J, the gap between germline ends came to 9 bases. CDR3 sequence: CASGGRQETQYF. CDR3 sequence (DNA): TGTGCCAGCGGCGGCAGACAAGAGACCCAGTACTTC.

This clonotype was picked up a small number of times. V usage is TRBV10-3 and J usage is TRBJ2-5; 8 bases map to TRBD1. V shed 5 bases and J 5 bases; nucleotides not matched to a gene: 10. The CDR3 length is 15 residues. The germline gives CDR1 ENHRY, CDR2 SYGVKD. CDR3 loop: CAISISTGATETQYF. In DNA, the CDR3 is TGTGCCATCAGTATCTCGACAGGGGCGACGGAGACCCAGTACTTC.

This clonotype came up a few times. Written as DNA, the CDR3 is TGTGCCAGCAGGCGGGACAGCAAGAGAGAAGCTTTCTTT. Amino acid sequence: CASRRDSKREAFF. The gene calls are TRBV6-5 and TRBJ1-1, with 7 positions matching TRBD1. Germline lookup yields CDR1 MNHEY and CDR2 SVGAGI. The CDR3 runs to 13 residues. V shed 6 bases, J shed 8 bases, and the junction held 9 bases outside the gene matches.